The T cell receptor (beta chain) under discussion was sequenced for a study of human thymus T cells. Study observations and caveats: Unrelated individuals were reported by related research to share highly overlapping thymic repertoires. Thymic and blood repertoires appeared to show biased V and J gene usage.

Notes on this clone: Antigen specificity is unknown.

The table came from immunoSEQ multiplex PCR; TCRdb's copy has only in-frame clones and leaves some out. The sample lists 75,000 to 90,000 clones, approximately 97% occurring once. The CDR3 contains 16 residues. CDR1 and CDR2 from the germline V gene are MDHEN and SYDVKM. V shed 4 bases and J 1 base; nucleotides not matched to a gene: 8. The thymus was resected at corrective cardiac surgery. Corrective surgery for congenital heart defects was being performed on the healthy Finnish infants who served as donors. The chain employs TRBV28 and TRBJ2-3; 7 bases are shared with TRBD1. The source of this sequence is a boy under two years old with a congenital heart defect but otherwise immunologically healthy. The material sequenced was thymus tissue. The CDR3 loop is CASSYRQGSGTDTQYF. The CDR3 nucleotides read TGTGCCAGCAGTTATCGACAGGGTTCGGGCACAGATACGCAGTATTTT. The full variable domain, in which reference TRBV28 and TRBJ2-3 provide the parts outside the CDR3, is DVKVTQSSRYLVKRTGEKVFLECVQDMDHENMFWYRQDPGLGLRLIYFSYDVKMKEKGDIPEGYSVSREKKERFSLILESASTNQTSMYLCASSYRQGSGTDTQYFGPGTRLTVL.